Given below is one T cell receptor (beta chain) in context. The participants were between about 18 and 90 years old and came from about two dozen US areas. Participants' reported clinical history set cohort assignment. V gave up 3 bases and J gave up 6 bases; unmatched junction bases: 4. This CDR3 is 13 amino acids long. Germline V gene data show CDR1 as SGDLS and CDR2 as YYNGEE. This record comes from a study of blood T cell repertoires in COVID-19. Turning to the study itself: Researchers got acute and convalescent COVID-19 samples from the United States, Italy and Spain.

Clones were sequenced by immunoSEQ multiplex PCR, and TCRdb holds only the in-frame ones, with some missing. Among about 320,000 clones listed, around nine tenths were seen once. What was sequenced was PBMCs or T cells enriched from blood (not recorded which). V and J are TRBV9 and TRBJ1-2; 8 bases agree with TRBD1. The TCR comes from a man in his fifties or sixties who had recovered from COVID-19. CDR3 loop: CASSAGTGNGYTF. Here the CDR3 DNA reads TGTGCCAGCAGCGCCGGGACAGGAAATGGCTACACCTTC.